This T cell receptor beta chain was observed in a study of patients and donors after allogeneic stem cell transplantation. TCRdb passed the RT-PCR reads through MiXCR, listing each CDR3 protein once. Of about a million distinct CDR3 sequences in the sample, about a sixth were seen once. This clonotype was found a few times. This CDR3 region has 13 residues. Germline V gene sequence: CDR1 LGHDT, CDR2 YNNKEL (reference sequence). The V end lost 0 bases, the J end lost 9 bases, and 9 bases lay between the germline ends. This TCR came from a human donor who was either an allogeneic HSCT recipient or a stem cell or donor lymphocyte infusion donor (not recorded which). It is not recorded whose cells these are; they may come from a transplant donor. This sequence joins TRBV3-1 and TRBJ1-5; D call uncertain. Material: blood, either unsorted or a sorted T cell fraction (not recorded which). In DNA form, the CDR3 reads TGTGCCAGCAGCCAAGATCTAGGAGGGCCCCAGCATTTT. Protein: CASSQDLGGPQHF.